This TCR beta chain is from a study of blood T cell repertoires in COVID-19. Study details: There were acute and convalescent COVID-19 samples, and they came from the United States, Italy and Spain. T cells, B-cell-depleted T cells, or PBMCs provided the cDNA or gDNA that served as material.

Original methodology: Counts of nucleated cells, estimated from reference gene primer amplification, were obtained. Assay used: immunoSEQ multiplex PCR; TCRdb lists only in-frame clones, some missing. V and J calls and clone size are as listed in that table; D and trimming were resolved from the DNA. The repertoire consists of 250,000 or so clones, with 70% to 90% occurring once and the leading ten covering under 2.5%. Source material: peripheral blood. The source is a man aged 25-45 years with active or convalescent COVID-19.

The DNA of the CDR3 is TGTGCCAGAAGCTTAGTCTGCTACGAGCAGTACTTC. It is translated as CARSLVCYEQYF. The J gene is TRBJ2-7, the V gene TRBV7-5; the D call of TRBD2 is as the table states it, not checked on the DNA. TRBV7-5 is tagged as a pseudogene. There are 12 residues in the CDR3.